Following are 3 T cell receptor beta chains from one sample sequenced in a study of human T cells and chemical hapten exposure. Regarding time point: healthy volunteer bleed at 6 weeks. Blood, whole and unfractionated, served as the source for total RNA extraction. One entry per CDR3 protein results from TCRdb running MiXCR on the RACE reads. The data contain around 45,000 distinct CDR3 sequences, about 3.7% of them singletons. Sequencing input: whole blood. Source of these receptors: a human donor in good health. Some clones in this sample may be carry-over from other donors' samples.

The CDR3 nucleotides read TGTGCCAGCGGGGACAGATACCCTCAGCCCCAGCATTTT. Its translation is CASGDRYPQPQHF. The V call is TRBV28, the J call TRBJ1-5; TRBD1 matches at 7 bases. CDR3 length equals 13 residues. Germline V gene data show CDR1 as MDHEN and CDR2 as SYDVKM. V lost 8 bases and J lost 6; bases outside the gene matches: 7. Looking up the rest from reference TRBV28 and TRBJ1-5 gives the full variable domain: DVKVTQSSRYLVKRTGEKVFLECVQDMDHENMFWYRQDPGLGLRLIYFSYDVKMKEKGDIPEGYSVSREKKERFSLILESASTNQTSMYLCASGDRYPQPQHFGDGTRLSIL.

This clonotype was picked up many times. CDR3 sequence: CSVEETQGATGELFF. The CDR3 DNA sequence: TGCAGCGTTGAAGAGACCCAGGGAGCCACCGGGGAGCTGTTTTTT. The V call is TRBV29-1, the J call TRBJ2-2; TRBD1 or TRBD2 may be the D gene (5 bases each). The ends were cut back, 0 bases at V and 4 bases at J, with 12 bases in the middle. Per the germline V gene, CDR1 is SQVTM and CDR2 is ANQGSEA. This CDR3 comprises 15 residues.

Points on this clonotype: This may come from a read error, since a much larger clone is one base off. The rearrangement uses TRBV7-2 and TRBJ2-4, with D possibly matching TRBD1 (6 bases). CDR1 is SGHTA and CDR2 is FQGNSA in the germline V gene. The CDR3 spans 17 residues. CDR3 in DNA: TGTGCCAGCAGATTAGTATTCCGGACAGAACTTAAAAACATTCAGTACTTC. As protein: CASRLVFRTELKNIQYF.